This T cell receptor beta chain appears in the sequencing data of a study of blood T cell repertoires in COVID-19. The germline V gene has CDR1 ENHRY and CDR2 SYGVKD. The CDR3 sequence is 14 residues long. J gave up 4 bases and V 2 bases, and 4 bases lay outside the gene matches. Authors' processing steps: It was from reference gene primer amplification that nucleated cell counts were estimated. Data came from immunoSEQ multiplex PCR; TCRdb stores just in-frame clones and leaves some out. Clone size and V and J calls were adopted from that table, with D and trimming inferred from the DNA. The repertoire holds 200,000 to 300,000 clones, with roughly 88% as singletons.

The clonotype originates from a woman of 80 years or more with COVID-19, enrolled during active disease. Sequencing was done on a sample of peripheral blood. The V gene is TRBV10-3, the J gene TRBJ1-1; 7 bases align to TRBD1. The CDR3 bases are TGTGCCATCAGTGAGGACAGGGAGAGCACTGAAGCTTTCTTT. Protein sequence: CAISEDRESTEAFF.